This T cell receptor beta chain is from a study of graft-versus-host responses after intestinal transplantation. On the study more broadly: The study gave all recipients anti-thymocyte globulin induction, then tacrolimus and steroids for about 3 years. General study points: Individuals who had graft-donor T cell macrochimerism had allografts that showed high graft-versus-host to host-versus-graft clonal ratios. Recipient marrow showed GvH clones, some seen first in ileum or blood.

TCRdb's copy holds only in-frame clones and misses some; the assay was immunoSEQ multiplex PCR. The data hold approximately 15,000 clones, with around three fifths observed a single time. A word on this clone: Its antigen is still unknown.

Intraepithelial and lamina propria lymphocytes were freed from processed graft tissue. V lost 4 bases and J lost 4; bases outside the gene matches: 3. In germline, CDR1 is SGDLS, CDR2 YYNGEE. The length of the CDR3 is 14 residues. The chain couples TRBV9 to TRBJ1-2, with 11 bases lining up with TRBD1. The receptor comes from a human patient who received an intestinal transplant, so some T cells may come from the graft donor. Sequenced here: ileum tissue, sampled 524 days after transplant. CDR3 protein: CASSPGQGAYGYTF. Here the CDR3 DNA reads TGTGCCAGCAGCCCCGGACAGGGGGCCTATGGCTACACCTTC.